These 10 T cell receptor beta chains came from one sample sequenced in a study of Graves' ophthalmopathy and Graves' hyperthyroidism. As the template, RNA transcripts were used to amplify TCR beta CDR3 regions. First-round RT-PCR used HTBI primers; second-round multiplex PCR followed. TCRdb used MiXCR to reprocess the multiplex PCR reads, holding one entry per CDR3 protein. Of 650,000 to 900,000 distinct CDR3 sequences in the sample, roughly 40% were seen once. The sequenced sample was peripheral blood. These receptors came from an adult man with Graves' ophthalmopathy.

This clonotype was observed a handful of times. The chain couples TRBV19 to TRBJ2-7; D ambiguous. Germline values: CDR1 LNHDA, CDR2 SQIVND (reference sequence). V was trimmed by 5 bases and J by 2 bases, leaving 10 bases between them. The CDR3 has 13 amino acids. CDR3 in DNA: TGTGCCAGTAGTGACAAGAACCCCTACGAGCAGTACTTC. Residues: CASSDKNPYEQYF.

To note about this clonotype: One end of the junction does not line up with germline, which may come from a read error. The chain combines TRBV7-9 with TRBJ2-2; TRBD2 aligns across 8 bases. The germline gives CDR1 SEHNR, CDR2 FQNEAQ (reference sequence). The CDR3 consists of 18 residues. CDR3 residues: CASSLAPLSGGNTGELFF. The CDR3 DNA reads TGTGCTAGCAGCTTAGCCCCTTTGAGCGGGGGGAACACCGGGGAGCTGTTTTTT.

The rearrangement links TRBV5-5 to TRBJ1-1; D is uncertain. Trimming cost V 0 bases and J 1 base, with 10 bases left between them. Germline V gene lookup returns CDR1 SGHKS and CDR2 YYEKEE (reference sequence). This CDR3 has 15 amino acids. The CDR3 bases are TGTGCCAGCAGCTTGGTACTGGGAACGAACACTGAAGCTTTCTTT. Translated: CASSLVLGTNTEAFF.

The table lists this clonotype with a few counts. An end of the junction differs from the germline gene, which may be a read error. The chain combines TRBV10-3 with TRBJ2-7; 9 bases line up with TRBD1. Per the germline V gene, CDR1 is ENHRY and CDR2 is SYGVKD. This CDR3 is 16 amino acids long. Here the CDR3 DNA reads TGTGCCAGCAGTACGCCGCCCGGGACAGGGTCCTACGAGCAGTACTTC. Protein product: CASSTPPGTGSYEQYF.

This clonotype was recorded at least ten times. The chain combines TRBV2 with TRBJ2-7; unclear D gene. Germline CDR1 is SNHLY and CDR2 is FYNNEI. The CDR3 runs 13 residues. V was pared by 2 bases and J by 4 bases, with 9 bases between. The CDR3 DNA sequence: TGTGCCAGCAGTGAAAGGGTTGCGTACGAGCAGTACTTC. This translates into CASSERVAYEQYF.

This clonotype was recorded only once. Just one base apart from a much larger clone, this may be a read error. The rearrangement links TRBV10-1 to TRBJ2-7, with unresolved D. Near its end, the DNA agrees better with TRBJ2-1, so the J call may be wrong. Germline CDR1 is WNHNN and CDR2 is SYGVQD (reference sequence). The CDR3 covers 13 residues. The CDR3 DNA follows: TGCGCCAGCAGTGAGTCGTTCGGTTACGAGCAGTTCTTC. This encodes CASSESFGYEQFF.

This chain uses TRBV25-1 with TRBJ2-6; possibly TRBD2 for D (6 bases). V lost 2 bases and J 8 bases, leaving 13 bases between the germline ends. The germline gives CDR1 MGHDK, CDR2 SYGVNS. The CDR3 contains 15 residues. CDR3 amino acids: CASSEVAGKPNVLTF. The CDR3 coding sequence is TGTGCCAGCAGTGAAGTGGCGGGGAAGCCCAACGTCCTGACTTTC. The variable domain in full, completed from reference TRBV25-1 and TRBJ2-6, reads EADIYQTPRYLVIGTGKKITLECSQTMGHDKMYWYQQDPGMELHLIHYSYGVNSTEKGDLSSESTVSRIRTEHFPLTLESARPSHTSQYLCASSEVAGKPNVLTFGAGSRLTVL.

In the case of this clonotype: A much larger clone differs from this one at a single base, so this may be a read error. The genes are TRBV29-1 and TRBJ2-7; D is ambiguous. The CDR3 has 11 amino acids. Trimming took 4 bases from V and 2 from J, leaving 6 bases between them. Germline V gene data show CDR1 as SQVTM and CDR2 as ANQGSEA. The DNA of the CDR3 is TGCAGCGTTGTGATGACCTACGAGCAGTACTTC. As protein: CSVVMTYEQYF.

The chain joins TRBV7-9 to TRBJ2-6; 8 bases fit TRBD2. The CDR3 runs to 14 residues. Trimming cost V 5 bases and J 6 bases; bases outside gene matches: 3. Germline CDR1 reads SEHNR; CDR2 reads FQNEAQ (reference sequence). CDR3 sequence: CASSNSGAANVLTF. CDR3 coding DNA: TGTGCCAGCAGCAATAGCGGGGCGGCCAACGTCCTGACTTTC.

In the case of this clonotype: Since a much larger clone is just one base distant, this may be a read error. The chain couples TRBV24-1 to TRBJ1-1, with 7 positions matching TRBD1. Germline V lookup: CDR1 KGHDR, CDR2 SFDVKD. CDR3 length: 13 residues. In DNA, the CDR3 is TGTGCCACCAGTGATGACAGGGTAACTGAAGCTCTCTTT. It yields the protein CATSDDRVTEALF.